The sequence of this T cell receptor beta chain was determined in a study of OX40 agonist ivuxolimab in advanced cancers. The wider study: Patients were treated with ivuxolimab, an agonistic anti-OX40 (CD134) antibody. Every 2 weeks, ivuxolimab was infused into the patients intravenously at between 0.01 and 10 mg/kg. Three individuals attained partial responses, comprising one hepatocellular carcinoma case and two cutaneous melanoma cases. Notes on the study in general: CD8+ T cells averaged more expanded clones than CD4+.

V lost 4 bases, J lost 10 bases, and 9 bases stayed unmatched. The CDR3 has 13 residues. Germline CDR1 and CDR2: ENHRY and SYGVKD. As to this clone: Its antigen is undetermined.

The method was immunoSEQ multiplex PCR; TCRdb's version includes in-frame clones alone and lacks a portion of them. The sample lists tens of thousands of clones, 70% to 90% seen once, with roughly 3% in the top ten. Sequenced here: CD4+ or CD8+ T cells sorted from blood, sampled in a trial of the OX40 agonist ivuxolimab. The sequence derives from an adult with an advanced solid tumor such as melanoma, head and neck, liver or kidney cancer. V usage is TRBV10-3 and J usage is TRBJ1-1; TRBD1 matches 7 bases. CDR3 nucleotides: TGTGCCATCAGTGGAGACAGGGTTGGAGGAGCTTTCTTT. Protein product: CAISGDRVGGAFF.